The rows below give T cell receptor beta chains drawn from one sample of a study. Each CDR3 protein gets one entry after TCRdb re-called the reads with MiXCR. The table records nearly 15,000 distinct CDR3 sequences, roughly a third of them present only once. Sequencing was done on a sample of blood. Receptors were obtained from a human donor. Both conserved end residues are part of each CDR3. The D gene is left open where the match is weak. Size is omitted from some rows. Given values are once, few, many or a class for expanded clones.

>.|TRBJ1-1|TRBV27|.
CASSLIRGNTEAFF
TGTGCCAGCAGTTTAATTCGGGGCAACACTGAAGCTTTCTTT
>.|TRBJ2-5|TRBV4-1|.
CASSQERKQETQYF
TGCGCCAGCAGCCAAGAGCGTAAACAAGAGACCCAGTACTTC
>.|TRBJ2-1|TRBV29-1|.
CSVIQGNEQFF
TGCAGCGTTATACAGGGAAATGAGCAGTTCTTC
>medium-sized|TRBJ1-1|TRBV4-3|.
CASSQDMAEAFF
TGCGCCAGCAGCCAAGATATGGCCGAAGCTTTCTTT
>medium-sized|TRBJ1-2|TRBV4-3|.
CASSQDLQVQGYTF
TGCGCCAGCAGCCAAGACTTACAGGTTCAGGGCTACACCTTC
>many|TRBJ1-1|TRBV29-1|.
CSVVPGLNTEAFF
TGCAGCGTTGTGCCGGGCTTGAACACTGAAGCTTTCTTT
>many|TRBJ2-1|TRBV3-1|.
CASSRDSAEQFF
TGTGCCAGCAGCCGCGACAGTGCCGAGCAGTTCTTC
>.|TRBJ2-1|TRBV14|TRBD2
CASSQALAGGGHEQFF
TGTGCCAGCAGCCAAGCGTTGGCGGGAGGGGGTCATGAGCAGTTCTTC
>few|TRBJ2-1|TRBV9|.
CASSSASSYNEQFF
TGTGCCAGCAGCTCGGCAAGCTCCTACAATGAGCAGTTCTTC
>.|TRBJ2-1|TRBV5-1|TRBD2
CASSFRGRGSYNEQFF
TGCGCCAGCAGCTTCCGCGGGAGGGGATCCTACAATGAGCAGTTCTTC
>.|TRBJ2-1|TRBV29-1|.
CSVEGSVNTEQFF
TGCAGCGTTGAGGGCTCGGTGAACACTGAGCAGTTCTTC
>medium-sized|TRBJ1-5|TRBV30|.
CAWAIPGAQPQHF
TGTGCCTGGGCCATACCTGGCGCTCAGCCCCAGCATTTT
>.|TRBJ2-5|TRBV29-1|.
CSVEWGGETQYF
TGCAGCGTTGAATGGGGAGGAGAGACCCAGTACTTC
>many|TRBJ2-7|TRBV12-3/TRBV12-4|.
CASSLQGEIGEQYF
TGTGCCAGCAGCCTACAGGGCGAAATTGGCGAGCAGTACTTC
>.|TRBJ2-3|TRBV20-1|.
CSAPLPVSGTDTQYF
TGCAGTGCCCCTCTCCCTGTCAGTGGCACAGATACGCAGTATTTT
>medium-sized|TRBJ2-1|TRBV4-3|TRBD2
CASSQGDSGIAYNEQFF
TGCGCCAGCAGCCAAGGGGATAGCGGGATAGCCTACAATGAGCAGTTCTTC
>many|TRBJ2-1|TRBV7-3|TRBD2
CASSPRTSGRASLNEQFF
TGTGCCAGCAGCCCCCGGACTAGCGGGAGGGCGAGCCTCAATGAGCAGTTCTTC
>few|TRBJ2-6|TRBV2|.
CANPSRSSSGANVLTF
TGTGCCAACCCTTCCCGTTCAAGCTCTGGGGCCAACGTCCTGACTTTC
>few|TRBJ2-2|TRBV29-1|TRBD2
CSVQPSGGRTTGELFF
TGCAGCGTCCAACCTAGCGGCGGGAGGACCACCGGGGAGCTGTTTTTT
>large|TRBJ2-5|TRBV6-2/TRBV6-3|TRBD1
CASSPGTGLETQYF
TGTGCCAGCAGTCCTGGGACAGGGTTGGAGACCCAGTACTTC
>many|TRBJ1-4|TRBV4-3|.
CASSQDPAGEDEKLFF
TGCGCCAGCAGCCAAGACCCGGCAGGGGAAGATGAAAAACTGTTTTTT
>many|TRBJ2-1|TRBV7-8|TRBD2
CASSLGNDGGTSGRNEQFF
TGTGCCAGCAGCTTAGGGAACGACGGCGGGACTAGCGGGAGAAATGAGCAGTTCTTC
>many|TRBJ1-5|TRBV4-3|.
CASSQDGPYSNQPQHF
TGCGCCAGCAGCCAAGATGGCCCGTATAGCAATCAGCCCCAGCATTTT
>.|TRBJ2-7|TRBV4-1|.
CASSQEVEQYF
TGCGCCAGCAGCCAAGAGGTGGAGCAGTACTTC
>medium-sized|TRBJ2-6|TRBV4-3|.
CASSQEAGSGANVLTF
TGCGCCAGCAGCCAAGAAGCGGGCTCTGGGGCCAACGTCCTGACTTTC
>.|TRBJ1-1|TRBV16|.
CASSHGGTEAFF
TGTGCCAGCAGCCATGGAGGGACTGAAGCTTTCTTT